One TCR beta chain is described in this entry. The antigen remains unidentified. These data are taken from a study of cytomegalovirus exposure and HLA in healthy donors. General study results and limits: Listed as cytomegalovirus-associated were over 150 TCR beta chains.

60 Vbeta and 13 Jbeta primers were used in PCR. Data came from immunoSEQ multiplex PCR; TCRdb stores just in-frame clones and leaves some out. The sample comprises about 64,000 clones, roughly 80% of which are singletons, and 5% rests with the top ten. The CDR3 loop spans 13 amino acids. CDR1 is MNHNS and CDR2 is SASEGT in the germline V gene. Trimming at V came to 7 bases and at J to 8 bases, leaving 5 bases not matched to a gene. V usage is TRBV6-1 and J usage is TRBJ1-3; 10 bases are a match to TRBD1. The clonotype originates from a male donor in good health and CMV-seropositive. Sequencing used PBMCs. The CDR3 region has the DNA TGTGCCAGCACCAGGGACAGGGGAGACACCATATATTTT. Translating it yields CASTRDRGDTIYF.